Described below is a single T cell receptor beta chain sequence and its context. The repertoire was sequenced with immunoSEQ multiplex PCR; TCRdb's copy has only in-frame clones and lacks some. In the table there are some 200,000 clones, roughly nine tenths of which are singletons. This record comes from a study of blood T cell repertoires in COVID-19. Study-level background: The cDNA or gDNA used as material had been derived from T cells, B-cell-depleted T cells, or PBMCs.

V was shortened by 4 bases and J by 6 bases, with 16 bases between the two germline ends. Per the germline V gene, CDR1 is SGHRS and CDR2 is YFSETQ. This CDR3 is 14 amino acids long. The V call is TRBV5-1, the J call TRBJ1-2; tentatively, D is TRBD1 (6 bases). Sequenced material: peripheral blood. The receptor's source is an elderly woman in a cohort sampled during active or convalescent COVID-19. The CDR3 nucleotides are TGCGCCAGCAGCGGACAGTCCAAAGGTCATGGCTACACCTTC. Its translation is CASSGQSKGHGYTF.